This TCR beta chain was sequenced for a study of shared clonotypes between healthy human individuals. Sequencing was performed with immunoSEQ multiplex PCR; in TCRdb, only in-frame clones are kept and a portion is missing. Of some 2,500,000 clones listed, around 93% are singletons. CDR3 length equals 17 residues. Germline-derived CDR1 and CDR2 are SGHTS and YDEGEE. The V end was cut by 0 bases, the J end by 1 base, with 11 bases between. This clonotype originated in a man aged 18 to 29 in good health. Some clones in this sample may be carry-over from other donors' samples. The sequenced sample consisted of naive CD4+ T cells from PBMCs. Indicated subset: CD45RA+ positively selected. The chain uses TRBV5-8 and TRBJ2-6; D not certain. CDR3: CASSLAGRASGANVLTF. The CDR3 bases are TGTGCCAGCAGCTTGGCCGGTCGGGCATCTGGGGCCAACGTCCTGACTTTC.